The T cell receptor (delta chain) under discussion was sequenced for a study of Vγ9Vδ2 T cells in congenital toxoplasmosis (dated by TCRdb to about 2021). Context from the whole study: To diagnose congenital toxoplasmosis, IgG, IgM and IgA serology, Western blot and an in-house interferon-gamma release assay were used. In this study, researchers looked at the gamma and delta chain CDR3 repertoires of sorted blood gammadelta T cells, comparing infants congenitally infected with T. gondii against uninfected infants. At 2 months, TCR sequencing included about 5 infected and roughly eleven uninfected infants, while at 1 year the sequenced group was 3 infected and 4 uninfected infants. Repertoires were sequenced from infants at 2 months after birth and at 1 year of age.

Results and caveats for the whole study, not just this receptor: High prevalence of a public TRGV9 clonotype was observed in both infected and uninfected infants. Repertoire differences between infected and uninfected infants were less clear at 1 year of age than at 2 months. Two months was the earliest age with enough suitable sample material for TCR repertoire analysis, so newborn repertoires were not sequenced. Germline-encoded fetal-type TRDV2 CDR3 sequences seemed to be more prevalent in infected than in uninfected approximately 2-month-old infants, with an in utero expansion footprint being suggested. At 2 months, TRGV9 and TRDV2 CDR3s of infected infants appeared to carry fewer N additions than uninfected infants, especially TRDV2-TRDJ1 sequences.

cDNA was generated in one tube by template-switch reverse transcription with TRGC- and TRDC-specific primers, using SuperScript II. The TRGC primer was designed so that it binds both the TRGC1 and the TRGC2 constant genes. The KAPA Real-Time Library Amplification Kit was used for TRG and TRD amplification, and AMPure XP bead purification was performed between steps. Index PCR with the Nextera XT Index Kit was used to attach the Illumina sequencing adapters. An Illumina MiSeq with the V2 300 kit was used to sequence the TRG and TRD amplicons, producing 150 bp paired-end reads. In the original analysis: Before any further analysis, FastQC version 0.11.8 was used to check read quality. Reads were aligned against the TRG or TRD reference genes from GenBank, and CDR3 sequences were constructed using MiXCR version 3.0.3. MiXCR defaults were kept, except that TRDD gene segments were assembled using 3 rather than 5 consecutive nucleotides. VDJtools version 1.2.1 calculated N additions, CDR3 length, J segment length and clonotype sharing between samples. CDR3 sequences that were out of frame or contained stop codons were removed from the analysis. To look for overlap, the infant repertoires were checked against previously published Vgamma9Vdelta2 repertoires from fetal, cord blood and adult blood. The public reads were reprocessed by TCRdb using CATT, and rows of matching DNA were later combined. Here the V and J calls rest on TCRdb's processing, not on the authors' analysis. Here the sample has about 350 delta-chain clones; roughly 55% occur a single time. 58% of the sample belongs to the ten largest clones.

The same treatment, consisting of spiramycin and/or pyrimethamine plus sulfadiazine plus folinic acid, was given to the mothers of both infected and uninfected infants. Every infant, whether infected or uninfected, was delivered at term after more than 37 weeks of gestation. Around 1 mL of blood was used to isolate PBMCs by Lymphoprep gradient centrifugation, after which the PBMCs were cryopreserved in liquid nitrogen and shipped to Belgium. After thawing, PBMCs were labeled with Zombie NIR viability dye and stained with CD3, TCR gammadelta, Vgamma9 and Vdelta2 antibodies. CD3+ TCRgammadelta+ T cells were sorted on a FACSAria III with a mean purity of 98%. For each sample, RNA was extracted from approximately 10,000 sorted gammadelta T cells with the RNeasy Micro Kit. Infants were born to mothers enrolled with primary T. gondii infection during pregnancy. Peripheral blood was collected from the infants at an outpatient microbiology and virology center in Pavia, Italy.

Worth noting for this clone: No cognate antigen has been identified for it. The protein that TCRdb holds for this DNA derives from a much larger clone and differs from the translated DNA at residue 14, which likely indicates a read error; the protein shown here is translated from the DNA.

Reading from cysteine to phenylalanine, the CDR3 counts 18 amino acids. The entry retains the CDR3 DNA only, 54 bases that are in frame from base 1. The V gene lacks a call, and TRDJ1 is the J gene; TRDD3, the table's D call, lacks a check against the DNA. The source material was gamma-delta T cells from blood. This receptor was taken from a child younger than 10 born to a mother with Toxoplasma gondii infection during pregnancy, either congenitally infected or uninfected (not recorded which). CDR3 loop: CAFNCPSDVKDTLVKLIF. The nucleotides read TGTGCCTTTAATTGCCCCTCAGACGTGAAGGATACCCTCGTTAAACTCATCTTT.